This T cell receptor beta chain is from a study of blood T cell repertoires in COVID-19. On the study more broadly: Sites across the United States, Italy and Spain contributed samples from acute and convalescent COVID-19. T cells, B-cell-depleted T cells, or PBMCs supplied cDNA or gDNA.

This CDR3 contains 13 residues. J lost 3 bases, V lost 0 bases, and 0 bases had no gene match. Germline V gene data show CDR1 as SGDLS and CDR2 as YYNGEE. In the source study's methods: Researchers report that nucleated cell counts were estimated from reference gene primer amplification. Measured with immunoSEQ multiplex PCR; TCRdb has only the in-frame clones, and not every one. V and J calls and clone size are as listed in that table; D and trimming were resolved from the DNA. The sample contains 270,000 or so clones, about four fifths of which appear only once. The TCR comes from a woman aged 18-29 years with acute or convalescent COVID-19. The sequenced material came from peripheral blood. The chain carries TRBV9 and TRBJ2-7; TRBD1 agrees at 7 bases. CDR3 in amino acids: CASSVGDSYEQYF. CDR3 coding DNA: TGTGCCAGCAGCGTAGGGGACAGCTACGAGCAGTACTTC.